What follows describes a single TCR beta chain. Then a second PCR, running about 6 to 11 cycles, was carried out with a sample-barcoded 5' primer and a J-beta primer mix. One entry per CDR3 protein, called by TCRdb with MiXCR from the 5' RACE reads. The sample consists of hundreds of thousands of distinct CDR3 sequences, over 40% of them appearing once. The data stem from a study of blood T cells in healthy people across ages. The V gene end was trimmed by 2 bases and the J gene end by 7 bases; junction bases not matched to a gene: 7. From germline, CDR1 is SGHRS and CDR2 YFSETQ. This CDR3 has 14 amino acids.

This TCR was recovered from a man older than 75 in good health. Sequences were obtained from blood. V usage is TRBV5-1 and J usage is TRBJ1-2; 8 nucleotides agree with TRBD1. CDR3 protein: CASSFLRQGTGYTF. CDR3 sequence (DNA): TGCGCCAGCAGCTTTTTAAGACAGGGGACTGGCTACACCTTC.